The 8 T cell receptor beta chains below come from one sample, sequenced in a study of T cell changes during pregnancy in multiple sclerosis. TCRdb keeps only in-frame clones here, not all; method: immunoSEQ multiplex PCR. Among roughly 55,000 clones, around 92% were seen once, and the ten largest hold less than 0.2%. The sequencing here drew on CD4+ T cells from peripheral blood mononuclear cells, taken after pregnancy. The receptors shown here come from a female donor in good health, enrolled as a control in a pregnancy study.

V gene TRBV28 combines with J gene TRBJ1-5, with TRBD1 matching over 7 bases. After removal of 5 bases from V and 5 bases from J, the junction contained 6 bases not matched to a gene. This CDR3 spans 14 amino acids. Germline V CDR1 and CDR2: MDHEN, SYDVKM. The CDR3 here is CASSQGGRDQPQHF. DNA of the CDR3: TGTGCCAGCAGTCAGGGGGGACGGGATCAGCCCCAGCATTTT.

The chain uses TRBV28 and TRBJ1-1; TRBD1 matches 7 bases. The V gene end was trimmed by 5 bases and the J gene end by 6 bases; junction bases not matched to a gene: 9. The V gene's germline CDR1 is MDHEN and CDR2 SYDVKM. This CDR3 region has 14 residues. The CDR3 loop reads CASSMPGTVSEAFF. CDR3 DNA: TGTGCCAGCAGTATGCCCGGGACAGTCTCTGAAGCTTTCTTT.

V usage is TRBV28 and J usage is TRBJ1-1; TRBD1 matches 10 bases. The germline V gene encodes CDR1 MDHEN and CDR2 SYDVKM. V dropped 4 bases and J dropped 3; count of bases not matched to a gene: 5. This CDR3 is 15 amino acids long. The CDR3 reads CASSSPGTGDTEAFF. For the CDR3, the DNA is TGTGCCAGCAGTTCCCCCGGGACAGGGGACACTGAAGCTTTCTTT.

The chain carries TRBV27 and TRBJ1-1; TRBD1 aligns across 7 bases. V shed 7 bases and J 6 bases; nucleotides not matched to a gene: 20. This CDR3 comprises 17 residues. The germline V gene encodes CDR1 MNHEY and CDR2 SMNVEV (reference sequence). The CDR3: CASTTKTGPTQLAEAFF. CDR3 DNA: TGTGCCAGCACCACGAAGACAGGGCCAACTCAATTGGCTGAAGCTTTCTTT.

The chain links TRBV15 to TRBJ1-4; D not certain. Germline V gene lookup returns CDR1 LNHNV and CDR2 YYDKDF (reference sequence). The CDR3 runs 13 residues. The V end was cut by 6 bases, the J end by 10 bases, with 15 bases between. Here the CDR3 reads CATRAYFEGKLFF. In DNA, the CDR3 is TGTGCCACCAGAGCGTATTTTGAGGGAAAACTGTTTTTT.

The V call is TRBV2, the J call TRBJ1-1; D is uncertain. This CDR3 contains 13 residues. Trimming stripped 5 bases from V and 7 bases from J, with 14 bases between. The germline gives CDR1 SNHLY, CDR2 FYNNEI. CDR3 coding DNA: TGTGCCAGCAGTAAGATGGAGCTGGATGAAGCTTTCTTT. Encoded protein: CASSKMELDEAFF.

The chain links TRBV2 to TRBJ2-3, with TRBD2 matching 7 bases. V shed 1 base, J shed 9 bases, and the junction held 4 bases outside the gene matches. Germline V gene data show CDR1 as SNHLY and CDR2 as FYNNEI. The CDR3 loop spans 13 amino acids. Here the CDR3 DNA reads TGTGCCAGCAGTGAAGGAAGCGGGAAAACGCAGTATTTT. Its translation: CASSEGSGKTQYF.

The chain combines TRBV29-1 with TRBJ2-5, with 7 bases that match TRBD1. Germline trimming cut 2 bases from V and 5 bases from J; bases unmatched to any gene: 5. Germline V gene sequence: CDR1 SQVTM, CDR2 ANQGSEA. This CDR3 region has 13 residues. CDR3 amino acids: CSVENRGRETQYF. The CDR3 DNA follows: TGCAGCGTTGAAAACAGGGGTAGGGAGACCCAGTACTTC.